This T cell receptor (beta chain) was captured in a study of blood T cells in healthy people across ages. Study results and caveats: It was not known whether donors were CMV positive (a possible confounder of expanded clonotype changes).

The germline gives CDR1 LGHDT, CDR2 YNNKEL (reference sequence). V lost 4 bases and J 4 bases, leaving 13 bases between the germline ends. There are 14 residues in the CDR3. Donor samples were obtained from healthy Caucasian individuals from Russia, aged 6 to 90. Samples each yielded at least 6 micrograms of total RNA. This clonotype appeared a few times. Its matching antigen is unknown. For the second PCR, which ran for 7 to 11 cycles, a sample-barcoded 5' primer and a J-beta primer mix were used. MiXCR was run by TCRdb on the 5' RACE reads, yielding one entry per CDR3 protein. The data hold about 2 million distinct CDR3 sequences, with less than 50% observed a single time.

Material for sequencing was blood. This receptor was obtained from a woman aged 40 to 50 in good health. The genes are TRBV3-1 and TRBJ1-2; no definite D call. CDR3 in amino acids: CASSRNGKSYGYTF. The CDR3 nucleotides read TGTGCCAGCAGCCGAAACGGCAAGTCCTATGGCTACACCTTC.